The next 23 T cell receptor beta chains were all read from a single sample in a study of blood T cell repertoires in COVID-19. Here immunoSEQ multiplex PCR was the method, and the copy in TCRdb shows in-frame clones only, minus some. This sample has approximately 230,000 clones, with around 86% found just once. The sequenced sample consisted of peripheral blood. Receptors were obtained from a man aged 30 to 45 who had recovered from COVID-19.

J is TRBJ2-2 and V is TRBV27; D gene uncertain. The CDR3 runs 13 residues. Germline-derived CDR1 and CDR2 are MNHEY and SMNVEV (reference sequence). Trimming cost V 7 bases and J 3 bases, with 9 bases left between them. DNA for the CDR3: TGTGCCAGCATCGAGAAATACACCGGGGAGCTGTTTTTT. Encoded protein: CASIEKYTGELFF.

The V gene is TRBV2, the J gene TRBJ1-5, with 7 bases fitting TRBD1. With V trimmed by 7 bases and J by 0 bases, 3 bases remained unmatched. The CDR3 loop spans 14 amino acids. CDR1 is SNHLY and CDR2 is FYNNEI in the germline V gene. Here the CDR3 DNA reads TGTGCCAGCACCGGGACAGATAGCAATCAGCCCCAGCATTTT. Its protein is CASTGTDSNQPQHF.

This chain connects TRBV7-2 to TRBJ2-3; tentatively, D is TRBD2 (5 bases). CDR1 SGHTA and CDR2 FQGNSA come from the germline V gene. Trimming shortened V by 4 bases and J by 1 base, and 21 bases separated the two germline ends. This CDR3 has 18 amino acids. The CDR3 DNA sequence: TGTGCCAGCAGCTCCCCCAACCGGCCCCGGGGAGGCACAGATACGCAGTATTTT. Amino acid sequence: CASSSPNRPRGGTDTQYF.

The rearrangement links TRBV6-1 to TRBJ1-1; 11 bases are a match to TRBD1. This CDR3 is 16 amino acids long. CDR1 MNHNS and CDR2 SASEGT come from the germline V gene. V lost 4 bases and J lost 3; bases outside the gene matches: 7. CDR3 bases: TGTGCCAGCAGTGGGGGGACAGGGGGAAGATACACTGAAGCTTTCTTT. Protein sequence: CASSGGTGGRYTEAFF.

The chain couples TRBV25-1 to TRBJ2-3; maybe TRBD1 (6 bases). CDR3 length: 11 amino acids. Germline lookup yields CDR1 MGHDK and CDR2 SYGVNS. V was shortened by 7 bases and J by 10 bases, with 12 bases between the two germline ends. Here the CDR3 reads CASTTGWAQYF. As DNA, the CDR3 is TGTGCCAGCACAACAGGGTGGGCGCAGTATTTT.

This chain uses TRBV19 with TRBJ2-3, with TRBD2 matching 10 bases. V gave up 4 bases and J gave up 5 bases; unmatched junction bases: 12. Germline-derived CDR1 and CDR2 are LNHDA and SQIVND (reference sequence). CDR3 size: 17 residues. CDR3 bases: TGTGCCAGTAGTACCCCCGAGCGGGGGGGCCTAAGAGATACGCAGTATTTT. Its translation: CASSTPERGGLRDTQYF.

This clone was observed once. The rearrangement joins TRBV30 to TRBJ2-1, with TRBD2 matching 7 bases. Germline trimming cut 5 bases from V and 8 bases from J; bases unmatched to any gene: 6. This CDR3 region has 12 residues. Germline CDR1 reads GTSNPN; CDR2 reads SVGIG (reference sequence). Written as DNA, the CDR3 is TGTGCCTGGCAGGATCGGGGGGATGAGCAGTTCTTC. This translates into CAWQDRGDEQFF.

The chain couples TRBV10-1 to TRBJ2-5, with TRBD1 identical over 7 bases. In germline, CDR1 is WNHNN, CDR2 SYGVQD (reference sequence). The V and J ends lost 0 bases and 6 bases, in that order; junction bases with no gene match: 10. This CDR3 is 16 amino acids long. Written as DNA, the CDR3 is TGCGCCAGCAGTGAGTCCTGGACAGGTCGGATAAAGACCCAGTACTTC. This encodes CASSESWTGRIKTQYF.

Only a few counts were recorded for this clone. V and J are TRBV11-2 and TRBJ1-1, with 7 bases identical to TRBD1. This CDR3 comprises 16 residues. The germline V gene has CDR1 SGHAT and CDR2 FQNNGV. Trimming took 6 bases from V and 0 from J; bases not matched to a gene: 10. CDR3 loop: CASSTDREELNTEAFF. CDR3 bases: TGTGCCAGCAGTACCGACAGGGAAGAACTGAACACTGAAGCTTTCTTT.

The V gene is TRBV19, the J gene TRBJ1-5; D unresolved. Germline CDR1 reads LNHDA; CDR2 reads SQIVND (reference sequence). With 9 bases removed from V and 0 bases from J, the gap between germline ends came to 12 bases. The CDR3 is 14 residues long. The DNA of the CDR3 is TGTGCCAGCAACTGGGAGTATAGCAATCAGCCCCAGCATTTT. Protein sequence: CASNWEYSNQPQHF.

This rearrangement joins TRBV4-3 to TRBJ1-1; D remains ambiguous. The CDR3 loop spans 14 amino acids. V was cut by 1 base and J by 3 bases, with 9 bases left in between. Germline V gene sequence: CDR1 LGHNA, CDR2 YSLEER. The chain's CDR3 is CASSQVHEDTEAFF. For the CDR3, the DNA is TGCGCCAGCAGCCAAGTACACGAGGACACTGAAGCTTTCTTT.

J is TRBJ2-7 and V is TRBV10-3, with 12 bases aligning to TRBD2. CDR1 and CDR2 (germline): ENHRY, SYGVKD. J lost 5 bases, V lost 5 bases, and 7 bases had no gene match. The CDR3 is 15 amino acids. The CDR3 DNA follows: TGTGCCATCAGTACCCAACTAGCGGGGGGCCACGAGCAGTACTTC. It is translated as CAISTQLAGGHEQYF.

The CDR3 loop reads CASRPFFDSNYGYTF. The CDR3 region has the DNA TGTGCCAGCAGGCCCTTCTTTGACAGTAACTATGGCTACACCTTC. The V and J genes are TRBV28 and TRBJ1-2; maybe TRBD1 (5 bases). This CDR3 has 15 amino acids. V was pared by 6 bases and J by 1 base, with 15 bases between. The germline CDR1 and CDR2 sequences are MDHEN and SYDVKM.

In its sample, this clone was seen once. CDR3 amino acids: CASSLRYEKLFF. The CDR3 region has the DNA TGCGCCAGCAGTCTACGGTATGAAAAACTGTTTTTT. J is TRBJ1-4 and V is TRBV23-1; D is undetermined. TRBV23-1 has ORF status, its function being uncertain. The CDR3 consists of 12 residues. The V end was cut by 4 bases, the J end by 6 bases, with 6 bases between.

The chain has TRBV5-4 and TRBJ1-2; 8 bases map to TRBD1. J was trimmed by 8 bases and V by 7 bases; bases with no gene match: 13. CDR3 length: 14 amino acids. The germline V gene encodes CDR1 SGHNT and CDR2 YYREEE (reference sequence). As DNA, the CDR3 is TGTGCCAGCCTAGACCAGGGGGCTTTGGAGGGCTACACCTTC. Its translation: CASLDQGALEGYTF.

DNA of the CDR3: TGCGCCAGCAGCCAAGCGGGGTTGGCCCGCTGGGATGAGCAGTTCTTC. Translating gives CASSQAGLARWDEQFF. The rearrangement uses TRBV4-1 and TRBJ2-1; the D gene is possibly TRBD2 (5 bases). The CDR3 extends over 16 amino acids. The germline V gene has CDR1 MGHRA and CDR2 YSYEKL. V was cut by 1 base and J by 8 bases, with 18 bases left in between.

The V call is TRBV7-9, the J call TRBJ2-4, with D perhaps matching TRBD2 (6 bases). Trimming took off 0 bases at V and 2 bases at J, with 11 bases between the two ends. Germline V lookup: CDR1 SEHNR, CDR2 FQNEAQ (reference sequence). The CDR3 has 16 amino acids. The CDR3 sequence is CASSLAQGGTKNIQYF. DNA for the CDR3: TGTGCCAGCAGCTTAGCCCAGGGCGGGACCAAAAACATTCAGTACTTC.

This clone showed up just once. This sequence joins TRBV3-1 (or the pseudogene TRBV3-2) and TRBJ2-7, with D perhaps matching TRBD2 (5 bases). Germline CDR1 reads LGHDT; CDR2 reads YNNKEL (reference sequence). Trimming pared 1 base from V and 2 bases from J, leaving 18 bases between. This CDR3 comprises 17 residues. CDR3 protein: CASSQAAFRDLAYEQYF. The CDR3 nucleotides are TGTGCCAGCAGCCAAGCCGCCTTTCGGGATCTAGCCTACGAGCAGTACTTC.

The rearrangement joins TRBV7-8 to TRBJ1-4, with D unclear. The CDR3 covers 13 residues. Germline-derived CDR1 and CDR2 are SGHVS and FQNEAQ. V was trimmed by 1 base and J by 8 bases, leaving 8 bases between them. CDR3 in DNA: TGTGCCAGCAGCTTAGGCGGGTGGGAAAAACTGTTTTTT. It encodes CASSLGGWEKLFF.

The chain employs TRBV5-6 and TRBJ2-3; possible D gene TRBD1, 5 bases. This CDR3 is 13 amino acids long. V lost 4 bases and J lost 9, with 15 bases in between. Germline loops: CDR1 SGHDT, CDR2 YYEEEE. The CDR3 is CASSLPTSGTQYF. Written as DNA, the CDR3 is TGTGCCAGCAGCCTACCCACGTCAGGGACGCAGTATTTT.

The chain links TRBV3-1 (or the pseudogene TRBV3-2) to TRBJ2-7, with D maybe TRBD2 (6 bases). Trimming stripped 2 bases from V and 4 bases from J, with 18 bases between. The germline V gene has CDR1 LGHDT and CDR2 YNNKEL (reference sequence). The CDR3 contains 16 residues. This CDR3 reads CASSQNPGLPKYEQYF. CDR3 nucleotides: TGTGCCAGCAGCCAAAATCCGGGACTCCCGAAATACGAGCAGTACTTC.

The genes are TRBV5-4 and TRBJ1-1, with a tentative D call TRBD1 (5 bases). Trimming cost V 0 bases and J 6 bases, with 9 bases left between them. Germline CDR1 and CDR2: SGHNT and YYREEE (reference sequence). This CDR3 has 13 residues. The CDR3 protein is CASSLESGSEAFF. CDR3 sequence (DNA): TGTGCCAGCAGCTTGGAATCAGGGTCTGAAGCTTTCTTT.

This clone occurred once. The chain uses TRBV19 and TRBJ2-7; TRBD1 aligns across 7 bases. The germline CDR1 and CDR2 sequences are LNHDA and SQIVND (reference sequence). CDR3 size: 14 residues. With V trimmed by 4 bases and J by 2 bases, 5 bases remained unmatched. CDR3 in amino acids: CASSTWDSTYEQYF. CDR3 DNA sequence: TGTGCCAGTAGTACCTGGGACAGTACCTACGAGCAGTACTTC.